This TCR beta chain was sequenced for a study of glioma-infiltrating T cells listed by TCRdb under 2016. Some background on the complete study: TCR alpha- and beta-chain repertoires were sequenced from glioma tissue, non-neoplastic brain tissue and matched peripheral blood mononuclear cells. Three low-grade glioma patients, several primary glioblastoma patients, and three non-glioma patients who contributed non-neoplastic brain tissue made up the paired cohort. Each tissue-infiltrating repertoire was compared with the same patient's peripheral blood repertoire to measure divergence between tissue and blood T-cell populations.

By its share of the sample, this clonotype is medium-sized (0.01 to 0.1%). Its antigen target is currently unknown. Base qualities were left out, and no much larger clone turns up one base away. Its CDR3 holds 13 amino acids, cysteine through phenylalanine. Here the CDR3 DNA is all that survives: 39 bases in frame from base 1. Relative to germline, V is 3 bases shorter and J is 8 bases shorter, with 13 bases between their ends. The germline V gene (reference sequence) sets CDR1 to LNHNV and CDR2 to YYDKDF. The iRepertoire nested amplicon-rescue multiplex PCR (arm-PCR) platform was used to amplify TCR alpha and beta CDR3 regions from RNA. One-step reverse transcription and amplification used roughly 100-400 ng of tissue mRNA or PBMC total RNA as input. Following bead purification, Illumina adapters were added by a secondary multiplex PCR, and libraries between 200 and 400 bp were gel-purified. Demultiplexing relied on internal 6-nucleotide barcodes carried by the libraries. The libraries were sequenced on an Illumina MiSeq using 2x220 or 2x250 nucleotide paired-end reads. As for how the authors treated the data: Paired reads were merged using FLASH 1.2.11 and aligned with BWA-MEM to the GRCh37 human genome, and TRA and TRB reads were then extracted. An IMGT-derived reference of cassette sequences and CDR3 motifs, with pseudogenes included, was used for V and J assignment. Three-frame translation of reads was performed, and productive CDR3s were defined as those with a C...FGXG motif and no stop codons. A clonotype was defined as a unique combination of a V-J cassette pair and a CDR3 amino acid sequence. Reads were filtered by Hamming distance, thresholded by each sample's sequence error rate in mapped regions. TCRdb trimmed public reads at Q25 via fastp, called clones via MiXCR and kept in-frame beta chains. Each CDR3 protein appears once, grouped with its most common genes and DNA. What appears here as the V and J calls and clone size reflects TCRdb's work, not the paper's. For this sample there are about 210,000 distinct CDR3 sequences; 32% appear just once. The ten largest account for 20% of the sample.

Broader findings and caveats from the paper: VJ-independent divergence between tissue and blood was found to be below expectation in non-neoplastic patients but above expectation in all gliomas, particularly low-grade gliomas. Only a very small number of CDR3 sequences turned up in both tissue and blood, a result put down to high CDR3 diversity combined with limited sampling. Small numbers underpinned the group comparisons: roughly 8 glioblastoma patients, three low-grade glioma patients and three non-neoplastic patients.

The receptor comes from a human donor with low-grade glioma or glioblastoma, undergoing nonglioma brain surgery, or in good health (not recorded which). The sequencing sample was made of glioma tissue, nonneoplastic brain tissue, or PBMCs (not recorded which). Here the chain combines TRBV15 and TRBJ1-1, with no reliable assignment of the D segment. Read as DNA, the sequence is TGTGCCACCAGCAGTGTAGGACTCAGGGAAGCTTTCTTT. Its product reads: CATSSVGLREAFF.